The 9 T cell receptor beta chains below come from one sample, sequenced in a study of PD-1 blockade in classical Hodgkin lymphoma. The sample's time point: newly diagnosed, previously untreated cHL patient sample. Researchers report purifying CD4+ T cells from thawed PBMCs by magnetic negative selection. Generated by immunoSEQ multiplex PCR, the TCRdb table keeps only in-frame clones and is missing some. The data contain about 14,000 clones, about 82% of them seen just once; the ten biggest clones take up 0.84%. Sequenced material: CD4+ T cells from blood. These receptors all come from a human donor with classical Hodgkin lymphoma.

The chain links TRBV27 to TRBJ1-5; 7 bases align to TRBD1. Germline loops: CDR1 MNHEY, CDR2 SMNVEV (reference sequence). The J segment lost 2 bases and the V segment lost 6 bases, leaving 13 bases of the junction unmatched. The CDR3 is made up of 17 amino acids. CDR3 coding DNA: TGTGCCAGCAGGAAAGGATCAGGACAGGCGGGCAATCAGCCCCAGCATTTT. This gives the protein CASRKGSGQAGNQPQHF.

The chain joins TRBV6-4 to TRBJ1-2; weak D call: TRBD1 (5 bases). Trimming pared 6 bases from V and 1 base from J, leaving 9 bases between. Looked up from germline, CDR1 is MRHNA and CDR2 is SNTAGT. There are 13 residues in the CDR3. For the CDR3, the DNA is TGTGCCAGCAGCCAGGGCCTTAACTATGGCTACACCTTC. Amino acid sequence: CASSQGLNYGYTF.

V is TRBV18 and J is TRBJ1-1, with D possibly matching TRBD1 (5 bases). The germline gives CDR1 KGHSH, CDR2 LQKENI. The CDR3 runs 14 residues. V was clipped by 5 bases and J by 1 base, with 11 bases between them. CDR3 protein: CASSADRRNTEAFF. CDR3 coding DNA: TGTGCCAGCTCAGCTGACAGACGGAACACTGAAGCTTTCTTT.

This rearrangement joins TRBV5-4 to TRBJ2-5, with D possibly matching TRBD2 (7 bases). This CDR3 comprises 17 residues. With 4 bases removed from V and 5 bases from J, the gap between germline ends came to 24 bases. Germline V gene sequence: CDR1 SGHNT, CDR2 YYREEE (reference sequence). The DNA for the CDR3 is TGTGCCAGCAGCGGGGGGGGCGAAGGGTTCATAGGGGAGACCCAGTACTTC. Protein product: CASSGGGEGFIGETQYF. Full variable domain (missing parts from reference TRBV5-4 and TRBJ2-5): ETGVTQSPTHLIKTRGQQVTLRCSSQSGHNTVSWYQQALGQGPQFIFQYYREEENGRGNFPPRFSGLQFPNYSSELNVNALELDDSALYLCASSGGGEGFIGETQYFGPGTRLLVL.

V is TRBV11-2 and J is TRBJ2-1, with 12 positions matching TRBD2. This CDR3 is 15 amino acids long. V was pared by 5 bases and J by 7 bases, with 6 bases of the junction left unmatched. Germline-derived CDR1 and CDR2 are SGHAT and FQNNGV. The CDR3 reads CASSPSGRARNEQFF. As DNA, the CDR3 is TGTGCCAGCAGCCCTAGCGGGAGGGCCCGGAATGAGCAGTTCTTC.

V is TRBV7-9 and J is TRBJ2-5; 12 positions match TRBD2. The DNA matches TRBJ2-7 better at its end, which makes the J call doubtful. The CDR3 runs to 16 residues. Germline CDR1 reads SEHNR; CDR2 reads FQNEAQ (reference sequence). CDR3 amino acids: CASSLVLTSGSYEQYF. The DNA of the CDR3 is TGTGCCAGCAGCTTAGTGTTGACTAGCGGGAGCTACGAGCAGTACTTC.

The rearrangement links TRBV18 to TRBJ2-7; either TRBD1 or TRBD2 may fit D (6 bases each). CDR3 size: 17 residues. Per the germline V gene, CDR1 is KGHSH and CDR2 is LQKENI. The germline V and J ends were trimmed by 3 bases and 8 bases, with 26 bases remaining between them. CDR3 protein: CASSPAGQDRLRKQQYF. Here the CDR3 DNA reads TGTGCCAGCTCACCTGCGGGGCAGGACAGACTACGAAAGCAGCAGTACTTC.

The rearrangement joins TRBV7-2 to TRBJ2-2; D call uncertain. The germline CDR1 and CDR2 sequences are SGHTA and FQGNSA. Trimming left V 6 bases short and J 6 bases short, with 17 bases between. CDR3 length equals 15 residues. CDR3 protein: CASSARGFGPGELFF. CDR3 coding DNA: TGTGCCAGCAGTGCTAGAGGATTCGGCCCCGGGGAGCTGTTTTTT.

This clone occurred once. The chain recombines TRBV13 with TRBJ1-1; D unclear. With 5 bases removed from V and 0 bases from J, the gap between germline ends came to 7 bases. There are 13 residues in the CDR3. Germline V CDR1 and CDR2: PRHDT, FYEKMQ (reference sequence). In nucleotides, the CDR3 is TGTGCCAGCAGCCTCGACATGAACACTGAAGCTTTCTTT. Its translation: CASSLDMNTEAFF.